This passage covers 10 T cell receptor beta chains from one sample sequenced in a study of T-cell memory formation after mild COVID-19. TCRdb used MiXCR to reprocess the 5' RACE reads, holding one entry per CDR3 protein. This repertoire shows 90,000 to 120,000 distinct CDR3 sequences, around 14% found once; its top ten account for less than 45%. The sample comprised PBMCs or a T cell subset sorted from them (not recorded which). These receptors all stem from a man between 18 and 29 years old who had mild COVID-19 (a few samples of this study predate the infection). Cell type and time point are not known.

This chain uses TRBV6-5 with TRBJ1-5; 11 nucleotides agree with TRBD1. This CDR3 spans 15 amino acids. J gave up 7 bases and V 6 bases, and 8 bases lay outside the gene matches. The germline V gene encodes CDR1 MNHEY and CDR2 SVGAGI. The DNA of the CDR3 is TGTGCCAGCAGGCCCGGGACAGGGGGACGACAGCCCCAGCATTTT. This gives the protein CASRPGTGGRQPQHF.

The chain carries TRBV7-6 and TRBJ2-1; TRBD1 matches at 7 bases. CDR1 and CDR2 (germline): SGHVS, FNYEAQ. J lost 1 base, V lost 5 bases, and 11 bases had no gene match. This CDR3 has 17 residues. The CDR3 sequence: CASSPNWGRGSYNEQFF. The CDR3 DNA is TGTGCCAGCAGCCCAAATTGGGGCAGGGGGTCCTACAATGAGCAGTTCTTC.

The chain employs TRBV6-5 and TRBJ2-7; D not certain. The germline CDR1 and CDR2 sequences are MNHEY and SVGAGI. This CDR3 comprises 11 residues. The V gene lost 8 bases and the J gene lost 3 bases, with 8 bases spanning the gap. CDR3 residues: CASPPVYEQYF. The CDR3 region has the DNA TGTGCCAGCCCCCCGGTCTACGAGCAGTACTTC.

This clonotype showed up just a few times. The chain couples TRBV11-3 to TRBJ2-1; D ambiguous. The CDR3 runs to 12 residues. Germline V gene data show CDR1 as SGHNT and CDR2 as YENEEA. V lost 3 bases and J 10 bases, leaving 10 bases between the germline ends. CDR3 DNA sequence: TGTGCCAGCAGCTTTTCCGCGAAGGAGCAGTTCTTC. Its protein is CASSFSAKEQFF.

This clonotype was recorded many times. This chain uses TRBV4-3 with TRBJ2-7, with TRBD1 matching 9 bases. V lost 4 bases and J lost 4; bases outside the gene matches: 5. CDR3 length: 14 amino acids. CDR1 and CDR2 from the germline V gene are LGHNA and YSLEER. CDR3 DNA sequence: TGCGCCAGCAGCCGAGGGGACAGGGAGTACGAGCAGTACTTC. Amino acids: CASSRGDREYEQYF.

This rearrangement joins TRBV5-4 to TRBJ2-3; the D gene is possibly TRBD2 (5 bases). The CDR3 totals 18 residues. The V gene lost 4 bases and the J gene lost 5 bases, with 26 bases spanning the gap. Germline V gene lookup returns CDR1 SGHNT and CDR2 YYREEE (reference sequence). In nucleotides, the CDR3 is TGTGCCAGCAGCCCCAACCCCCGGTCGCGGGCCAGAAAAGATACGCAGTATTTT. The encoded protein is CASSPNPRSRARKDTQYF.

The gene calls are TRBV12-3 or TRBV12-4 and TRBJ1-1; 8 positions match TRBD1. This CDR3 spans 17 amino acids. The V gene end was trimmed by 1 base and the J gene end by 1 base; junction bases not matched to a gene: 8. CDR3 loop: CASSLESYGQGNTEAFF. As DNA, the CDR3 is TGTGCCAGCAGTTTAGAAAGCTACGGACAGGGGAACACTGAAGCTTTCTTT.

The chain uses TRBV7-8 and TRBJ2-3, with TRBD1 matching 7 bases. Losses at the gene ends were 5 bases for V and 4 bases for J; bases not matched to a gene: 9. The CDR3 extends over 15 amino acids. Germline values: CDR1 SGHVS, CDR2 FQNEAQ. CDR3 residues: CASSPSQGISDTQYF. Written as DNA, the CDR3 is TGTGCCAGCAGCCCCTCACAGGGGATATCAGATACGCAGTATTTT. Full variable domain (remainder filled in from reference TRBV7-8 and TRBJ2-3): GAGVSQSPRYKVAKRGQDVALRCDPISGHVSLFWYQQALGQGPEFLTYFQNEAQLDKSGLPSDRFFAERPEGSVSTLKIQRTQQEDSAVYLCASSPSQGISDTQYFGPGTRLTVL.

The V gene is TRBV15, the J gene TRBJ1-2; no firm D call. Looked up from germline, CDR1 is LNHNV and CDR2 is YYDKDF (reference sequence). The ends were cut back, 3 bases at V and 8 bases at J, with 10 bases in the middle. The CDR3 sequence is 12 residues long. The CDR3 is CATSRGLGGYTF. CDR3 bases: TGTGCCACCAGCAGGGGCCTGGGGGGCTACACCTTC. The full variable domain, its missing parts supplied by reference TRBV15 and TRBJ1-2, is DAMVIQNPRYQVTQFGKPVTLSCSQTLNHNVMYWYQQKSSQAPKLLFHYYDKDFNNEADTPDNFQSRRPNTSFCFLDIRSPGLGDTAMYLCATSRGLGGYTFGSGTRLTVV.

Regarding this clonotype: Mismatch with germline at one junction end may stem from a read error. The CDR3 region has the DNA TGTGCCAGCAGAGGACAGGGCTCCGACGAGCAGTACTTC. Its translation is CASRGQGSDEQYF. The rearrangement uses TRBV2 and TRBJ2-7; the match to TRBD1 covers 8 bases. The CDR3 has 13 residues. The germline V gene encodes CDR1 SNHLY and CDR2 FYNNEI.